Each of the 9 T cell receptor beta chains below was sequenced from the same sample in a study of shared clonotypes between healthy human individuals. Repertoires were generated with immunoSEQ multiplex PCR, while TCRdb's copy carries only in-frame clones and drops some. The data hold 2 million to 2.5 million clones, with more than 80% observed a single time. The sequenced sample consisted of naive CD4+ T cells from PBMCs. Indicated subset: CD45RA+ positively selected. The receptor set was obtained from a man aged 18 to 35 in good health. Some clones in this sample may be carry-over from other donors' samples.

The CDR3 DNA sequence: TGCGCCAGCAGCTTGGTTGGGGACAGCGCCTACAATGAGCAGTTCTTC. It is translated as CASSLVGDSAYNEQFF. The V and J genes are TRBV5-1 and TRBJ2-1, with 7 bases matching TRBD1. With 0 bases clipped from V and 2 bases from J, the junction kept 5 bases outside the gene matches. Germline V gene data show CDR1 as SGHRS and CDR2 as YFSETQ. The CDR3 extends over 16 amino acids.

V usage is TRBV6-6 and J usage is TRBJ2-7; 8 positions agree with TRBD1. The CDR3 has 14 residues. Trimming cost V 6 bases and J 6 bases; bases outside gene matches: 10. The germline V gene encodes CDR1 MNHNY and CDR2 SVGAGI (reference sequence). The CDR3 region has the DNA TGTGCCAGCAGCCCACCCAAGGACAGGGTCGAGCAGTACTTC. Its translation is CASSPPKDRVEQYF.

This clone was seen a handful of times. This chain's CDR3 is CASSGTGVNQPQHF. CDR3 nucleotide sequence: TGCGCCTCCTCCGGGACAGGGGTTAACCAGCCCCAGCATTTT. The rearrangement links TRBV4-1 to TRBJ1-5; 10 bases map to TRBD1. Trimming cost V 11 bases and J 7 bases; bases outside gene matches: 11. From germline, CDR1 is MGHRA and CDR2 YSYEKL. This CDR3 is built from 14 residues.

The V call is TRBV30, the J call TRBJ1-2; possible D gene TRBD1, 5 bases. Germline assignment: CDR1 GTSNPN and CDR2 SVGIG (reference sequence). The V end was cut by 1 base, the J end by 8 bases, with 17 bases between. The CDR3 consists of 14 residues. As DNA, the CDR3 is TGTGCCTGGAGTGGCGGCCTGGGGCTGGGGGGCTACACCTTC. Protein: CAWSGGLGLGGYTF.

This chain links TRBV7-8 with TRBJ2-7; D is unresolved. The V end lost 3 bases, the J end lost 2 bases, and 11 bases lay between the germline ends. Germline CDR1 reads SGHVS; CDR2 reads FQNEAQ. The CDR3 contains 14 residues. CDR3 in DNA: TGTGCCAGCAGCTTCCTTTCAACAGCCTACGAGCAGTACTTC. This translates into CASSFLSTAYEQYF.

CDR3 DNA: TGTGCCAGCAGCCGGACTAGCGGGAGGGTCCAAGAGACCCAGTACTTC. Amino acids: CASSRTSGRVQETQYF. This chain connects TRBV9 to TRBJ2-5, with 15 positions matching TRBD2. Trimming cost V 4 bases and J 1 base; bases outside gene matches: 2. CDR1 and CDR2 from the germline V gene are SGDLS and YYNGEE. This CDR3 spans 16 amino acids.

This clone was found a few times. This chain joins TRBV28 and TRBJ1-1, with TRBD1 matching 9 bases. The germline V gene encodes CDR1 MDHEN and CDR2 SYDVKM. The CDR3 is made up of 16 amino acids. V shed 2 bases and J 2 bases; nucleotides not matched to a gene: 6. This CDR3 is CASSLLGQGFNTEAFF. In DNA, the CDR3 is TGTGCCAGCAGTTTACTAGGACAGGGGTTCAACACTGAAGCTTTCTTT.

CDR3 nucleotides: TGTGCCTGGAGAGAAAACAGTTTGGCTTTCTTT. This codes for CAWRENSLAFF. The J gene is TRBJ1-1, the V gene TRBV30; D is unresolved. Trimming stripped 3 bases from V and 11 bases from J, with 13 bases between. Looked up from germline, CDR1 is GTSNPN and CDR2 is SVGIG (reference sequence). This CDR3 contains 11 residues.

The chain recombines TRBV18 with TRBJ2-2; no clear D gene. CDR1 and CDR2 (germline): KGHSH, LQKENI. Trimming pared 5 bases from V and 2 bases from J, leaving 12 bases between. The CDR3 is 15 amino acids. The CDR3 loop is CASSSQVQNTGELFF. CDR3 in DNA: TGTGCCAGCTCATCGCAGGTCCAAAACACCGGGGAGCTGTTTTTT.